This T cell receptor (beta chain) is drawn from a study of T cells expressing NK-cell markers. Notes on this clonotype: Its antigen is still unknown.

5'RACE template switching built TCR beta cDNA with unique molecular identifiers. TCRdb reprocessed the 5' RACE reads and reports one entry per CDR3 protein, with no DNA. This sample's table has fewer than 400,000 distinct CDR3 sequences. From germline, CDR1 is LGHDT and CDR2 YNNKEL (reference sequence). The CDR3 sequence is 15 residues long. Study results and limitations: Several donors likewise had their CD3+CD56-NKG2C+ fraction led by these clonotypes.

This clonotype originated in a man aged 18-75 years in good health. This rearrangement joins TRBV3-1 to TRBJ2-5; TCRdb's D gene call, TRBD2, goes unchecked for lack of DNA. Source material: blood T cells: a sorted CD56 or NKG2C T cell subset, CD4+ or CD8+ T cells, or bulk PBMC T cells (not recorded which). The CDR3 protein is CASSQRLGQGLTQYF.